This T cell receptor (beta chain) was captured by sequencing in a study of blood T cell repertoires in COVID-19. About the study: Donors in the United States, Italy and Spain gave samples during acute or convalescent COVID-19.

The protocol was immunoSEQ multiplex PCR, while the TCRdb copy is restricted to in-frame clones and leaves out a portion. The sample has more than 85,000 clones; around nine tenths are singletons. Germline V gene lookup returns CDR1 SGHAT and CDR2 FQNNGV. This CDR3 region has 13 residues. V was cut by 4 bases and J by 1 base, with 8 bases left in between. This clonotype was sampled from a human donor with COVID-19, enrolled during active disease. The donor label of this sample is uncertain. Specimen: peripheral blood. This sequence joins TRBV11-2 and TRBJ2-7, with D unresolved. CDR3 nucleotide sequence: TGTGCCAGCAGCTCACTCCGATCCTACGAGCAGTACTTC. This codes for CASSSLRSYEQYF.